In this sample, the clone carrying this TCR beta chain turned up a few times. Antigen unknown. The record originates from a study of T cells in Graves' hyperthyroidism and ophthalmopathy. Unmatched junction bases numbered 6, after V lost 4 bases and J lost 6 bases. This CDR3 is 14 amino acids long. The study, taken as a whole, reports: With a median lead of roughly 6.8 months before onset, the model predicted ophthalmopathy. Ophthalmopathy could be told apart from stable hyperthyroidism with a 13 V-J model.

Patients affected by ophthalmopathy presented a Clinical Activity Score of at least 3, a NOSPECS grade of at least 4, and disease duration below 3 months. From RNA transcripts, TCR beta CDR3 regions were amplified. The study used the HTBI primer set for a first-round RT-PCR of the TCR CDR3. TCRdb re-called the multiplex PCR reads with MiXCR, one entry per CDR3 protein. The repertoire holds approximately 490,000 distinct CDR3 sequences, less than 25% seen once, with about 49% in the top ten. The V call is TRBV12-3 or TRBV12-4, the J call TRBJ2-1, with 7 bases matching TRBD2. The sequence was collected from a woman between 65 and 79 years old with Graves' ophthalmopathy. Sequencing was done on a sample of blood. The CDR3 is CASSYTSAPNEQFF. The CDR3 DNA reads TGTGCCAGCAGTTATACTAGCGCCCCCAATGAGCAGTTCTTC.